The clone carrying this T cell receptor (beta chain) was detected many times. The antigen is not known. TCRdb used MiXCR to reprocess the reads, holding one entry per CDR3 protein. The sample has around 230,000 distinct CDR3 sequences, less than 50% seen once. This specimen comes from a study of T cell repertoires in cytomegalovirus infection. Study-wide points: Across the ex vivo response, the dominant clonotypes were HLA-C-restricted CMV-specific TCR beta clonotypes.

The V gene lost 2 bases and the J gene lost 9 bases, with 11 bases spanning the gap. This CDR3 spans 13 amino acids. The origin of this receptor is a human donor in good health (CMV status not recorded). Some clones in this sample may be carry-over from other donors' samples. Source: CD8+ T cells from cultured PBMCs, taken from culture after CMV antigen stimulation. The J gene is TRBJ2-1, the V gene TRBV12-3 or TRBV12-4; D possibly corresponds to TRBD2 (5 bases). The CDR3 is CASSLSGMGEQFF. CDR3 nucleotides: TGTGCCAGCAGTTTAAGCGGTATGGGTGAGCAGTTCTTC.